Listed below are T cell receptor beta chains from one sample, sequenced in a study of CD8 T cells in Susac syndrome. TCRdb called the immunoSEQ multiplex PCR reads again in MiXCR, with one record for every CDR3 protein. The sample lists about 140,000 distinct CDR3 sequences; around 95% were seen once. Sequenced sample: CD4+ T cells from PBMCs. The receptors were sampled from a human donor with Susac syndrome. Each CDR3 is given with its conserved first and last residue. The D gene is left open where the match is weak. The size of a clone is reported for some rows only, either as once, few or many, or as a class for expanded clones.

j_gene: TRBJ2-3
v_gene: TRBV20-1
d_gene: NA
abundance: NA
CDR3aa: CSAVSRYTDTQYF
CDR3nt: TGCAGTGCCGTATCCCGGTACACAGATACGCAGTATTTT

j_gene: TRBJ2-1
v_gene: TRBV27
d_gene: NA
abundance: NA
CDR3aa: CASSPNRVGKQNEQFF
CDR3nt: TGTGCCAGCAGTCCTAACAGGGTAGGAAAGCAGAATGAGCAGTTCTTC

j_gene: TRBJ2-5
v_gene: TRBV9
d_gene: NA
abundance: NA
CDR3aa: CASSASPRREETQYF
CDR3nt: TGTGCCAGCAGTGCTAGCCCCCGAAGGGAAGAGACCCAGTACTTC

j_gene: TRBJ2-5
v_gene: TRBV20-1
d_gene: NA
abundance: NA
CDR3aa: CSARGPGEETQYF
CDR3nt: TGCAGTGCTAGAGGCCCAGGGGAAGAGACCCAGTACTTC

j_gene: TRBJ2-1
v_gene: TRBV14
d_gene: NA
abundance: NA
CDR3aa: CASSQDVNSLSYNEQFF
CDR3nt: TGTGCCAGCAGCCAAGATGTCAACAGCCTATCCTACAATGAGCAGTTCTTC

j_gene: TRBJ2-5
v_gene: TRBV29-1
d_gene: NA
abundance: NA
CDR3aa: CSVEQSAGGETQYF
CDR3nt: TGCAGCGTTGAACAATCGGCCGGGGGAGAGACCCAGTACTTC

j_gene: TRBJ2-5
v_gene: TRBV29-1
d_gene: TRBD2
abundance: NA
CDR3aa: CSVPAGLLYQETQYF
CDR3nt: TGCAGCGTGCCAGCGGGATTACTGTACCAAGAGACCCAGTACTTC

j_gene: TRBJ2-5
v_gene: TRBV4-1
d_gene: TRBD2
abundance: NA
CDR3aa: CASSQAGNVAGTRTQYF
CDR3nt: TGCGCCAGCAGCCAAGCGGGCAACGTAGCGGGGACCCGGACCCAGTACTTC

j_gene: TRBJ2-7
v_gene: TRBV28
d_gene: TRBD1
abundance: NA
CDR3aa: CATCRQGVSYEQYF
CDR3nt: TGTGCCACCTGCCGACAGGGAGTTTCCTACGAGCAGTACTTC

j_gene: TRBJ2-3
v_gene: TRBV7-2
d_gene: NA
abundance: NA
CDR3aa: CASSLVEGGTSRTDTQYF
CDR3nt: TGTGCCAGCAGCTTAGTGGAGGGGGGAACTAGCCGCACAGATACGCAGTATTTT

j_gene: TRBJ2-4
v_gene: TRBV2
d_gene: NA
abundance: NA
CDR3aa: CASSEDRSKNIQYF
CDR3nt: TGTGCCAGCAGTGAAGACAGGTCCAAAAACATTCAGTACTTC

j_gene: TRBJ2-7
v_gene: TRBV4-2
d_gene: TRBD2
abundance: NA
CDR3aa: CASSVTRTSGSNEQYF
CDR3nt: TGTGCCAGCAGCGTGACGCGGACTAGCGGGAGTAACGAGCAGTACTTC

j_gene: TRBJ1-2
v_gene: TRBV28
d_gene: TRBD1
abundance: NA
CDR3aa: CASSSDRAYGYTF
CDR3nt: TGTGCCAGCAGTTCGGACAGGGCCTATGGCTACACCTTC

j_gene: TRBJ2-1
v_gene: TRBV5-1
d_gene: NA
abundance: NA
CDR3aa: CASSLGDGKYNEQFF
CDR3nt: TGCGCCAGCAGCTTGGGGGACGGAAAGTACAATGAGCAGTTCTTC

j_gene: TRBJ2-5
v_gene: TRBV5-1
d_gene: TRBD2
abundance: NA
CDR3aa: CASRSLAGKETQYF
CDR3nt: TGCGCCAGCCGGAGCCTAGCGGGCAAAGAGACCCAGTACTTC

j_gene: TRBJ2-7
v_gene: TRBV19
d_gene: TRBD1
abundance: once
CDR3aa: CASSNHEGQGLYEQYF
CDR3nt: TGTGCCAGTAGTAACCACGAGGGACAGGGCCTCTACGAGCAGTACTTC

j_gene: TRBJ1-2
v_gene: TRBV30
d_gene: NA
abundance: NA
CDR3aa: CAWNKYQNYGYTF
CDR3nt: TGTGCCTGGAATAAGTACCAGAACTATGGCTACACCTTC

j_gene: TRBJ2-1
v_gene: TRBV28
d_gene: TRBD1
abundance: NA
CDR3aa: CASSIRTGDQFF
CDR3nt: TGTGCCAGCAGCATCCGGACAGGGGACCAGTTCTTC

j_gene: TRBJ1-2
v_gene: TRBV6-2/TRBV6-3
d_gene: NA
abundance: NA
CDR3aa: CASSPHRASDGYTF
CDR3nt: TGTGCCAGCAGCCCTCACAGGGCATCGGATGGCTACACCTTC

j_gene: TRBJ2-1
v_gene: TRBV5-1
d_gene: NA
abundance: NA
CDR3aa: CASSFWTEDYNEQFF
CDR3nt: TGCGCCAGCAGCTTCTGGACAGAAGACTACAATGAGCAGTTCTTC

j_gene: TRBJ2-1
v_gene: TRBV5-1
d_gene: NA
abundance: NA
CDR3aa: CASNRESRDEQFF
CDR3nt: TGCGCCAGCAACCGGGAGTCACGGGATGAGCAGTTCTTC

j_gene: TRBJ1-2
v_gene: TRBV5-1
d_gene: NA
abundance: once
CDR3aa: CASSLEGDYGYTF
CDR3nt: TGCGCCAGCAGCTTGGAAGGGGACTATGGCTACACCTTC

j_gene: TRBJ2-2
v_gene: TRBV29-1
d_gene: NA
abundance: NA
CDR3aa: CSTSQGGTGELFF
CDR3nt: TGCAGCACCTCACAGGGAGGGACCGGGGAGCTGTTTTTT

j_gene: TRBJ1-2
v_gene: TRBV30
d_gene: NA
abundance: NA
CDR3aa: CAWTWGIRGYTF
CDR3nt: TGTGCCTGGACCTGGGGGATACGTGGCTACACCTTC

j_gene: TRBJ1-2
v_gene: TRBV23-1
d_gene: NA
abundance: once
CDR3aa: CASTTGGTPHYGYTF
CDR3nt: TGCGCCAGCACCACGGGCGGGACACCGCATTATGGCTACACCTTC

j_gene: TRBJ2-1
v_gene: TRBV30
d_gene: TRBD2
abundance: NA
CDR3aa: CAWSVLGLAGYRGEQFF
CDR3nt: TGTGCCTGGAGTGTACTGGGGCTAGCGGGTTACCGCGGTGAGCAGTTCTTC

j_gene: TRBJ1-1
v_gene: TRBV29-1
d_gene: NA
abundance: NA
CDR3aa: CSVRDMNTEAFF
CDR3nt: TGCAGCGTTCGGGACATGAACACTGAAGCTTTCTTT

j_gene: TRBJ1-1
v_gene: TRBV20-1
d_gene: NA
abundance: once
CDR3aa: CSAGGVNTEAFF
CDR3nt: TGCAGTGCTGGGGGTGTGAACACTGAAGCTTTCTTT

j_gene: TRBJ2-3
v_gene: TRBV20-1
d_gene: NA
abundance: NA
CDR3aa: CSAFPQKSTDTQYF
CDR3nt: TGCAGTGCTTTCCCTCAGAAAAGCACAGATACGCAGTATTTT

j_gene: TRBJ1-2
v_gene: TRBV18
d_gene: TRBD1
abundance: NA
CDR3aa: CASSRGTGGTNYGYTF
CDR3nt: TGTGCCAGCTCACGCGGGACAGGGGGCACTAACTATGGCTACACCTTC

j_gene: TRBJ1-2
v_gene: TRBV30
d_gene: NA
abundance: NA
CDR3aa: CAWRSPDRYYGYTF
CDR3nt: TGTGCCTGGAGGTCCCCGGACCGCTACTATGGCTACACCTTC

j_gene: TRBJ1-5
v_gene: TRBV4-2
d_gene: NA
abundance: NA
CDR3aa: CASSDRDGNQPQHF
CDR3nt: TGTGCCAGCAGCGATCGGGACGGAAATCAGCCCCAGCATTTT

j_gene: TRBJ1-3
v_gene: TRBV7-2
d_gene: TRBD1
abundance: NA
CDR3aa: CASSSGQGSGNTIYF
CDR3nt: TGTGCCAGCAGCTCCGGACAGGGCTCTGGAAACACCATATATTTT

j_gene: TRBJ1-2
v_gene: TRBV30
d_gene: TRBD1
abundance: NA
CDR3aa: CAWGGDSFAGYTF
CDR3nt: TGTGCCTGGGGTGGGGACAGCTTTGCTGGCTACACCTTC

j_gene: TRBJ2-5
v_gene: TRBV5-1
d_gene: NA
abundance: NA
CDR3aa: CASSTQNRVEETQYF
CDR3nt: TGCGCCAGCTCAACTCAAAACAGGGTCGAGGAGACCCAGTACTTC

j_gene: TRBJ2-6
v_gene: TRBV15
d_gene: NA
abundance: NA
CDR3aa: CATSREYPLGDRSGANVLTF
CDR3nt: TGTGCCACCAGCAGAGAATACCCCCTAGGAGACCGCTCTGGGGCCAACGTCCTGACTTTC

j_gene: TRBJ2-7
v_gene: TRBV30
d_gene: NA
abundance: NA
CDR3aa: CAWRSGPGAYEQYF
CDR3nt: TGTGCCTGGCGATCGGGCCCCGGGGCGTACGAGCAGTACTTC

j_gene: TRBJ2-5
v_gene: TRBV9
d_gene: NA
abundance: NA
CDR3aa: CASSVAPGETQYF
CDR3nt: TGTGCCAGCAGCGTAGCCCCTGGGGAGACCCAGTACTTC

j_gene: TRBJ2-7
v_gene: TRBV20-1
d_gene: TRBD2
abundance: NA
CDR3aa: CSASYDSGRLYEQYF
CDR3nt: TGCAGTGCTAGTTATGATAGCGGGAGGCTCTACGAGCAGTACTTC

j_gene: TRBJ2-7
v_gene: TRBV7-2
d_gene: TRBD2
abundance: NA
CDR3aa: CASSLGLAGVQAQYF
CDR3nt: TGTGCCAGCAGCTTAGGACTAGCGGGAGTTCAGGCGCAGTACTTC

j_gene: TRBJ1-1
v_gene: TRBV5-4
d_gene: NA
abundance: once
CDR3aa: CASSIDLTANTEAFF
CDR3nt: TGTGCCAGCAGCATCGACCTGACAGCTAACACTGAAGCTTTCTTT

j_gene: TRBJ2-5
v_gene: TRBV2
d_gene: NA
abundance: NA
CDR3aa: CASIRAEGETQYF
CDR3nt: TGTGCCAGCATCAGGGCCGAGGGAGAGACCCAGTACTTC

j_gene: TRBJ2-1
v_gene: TRBV5-1
d_gene: TRBD2
abundance: NA
CDR3aa: CASSLGTSGRASEQFF
CDR3nt: TGCGCCAGCAGCTTGGGGACTAGCGGGAGGGCCTCTGAGCAGTTCTTC

j_gene: TRBJ1-1
v_gene: TRBV9
d_gene: NA
abundance: NA
CDR3aa: CASSSQGGGTEAFF
CDR3nt: TGTGCCAGCAGTTCTCAAGGGGGGGGCACTGAAGCTTTCTTT

j_gene: TRBJ1-5
v_gene: TRBV18
d_gene: NA
abundance: NA
CDR3aa: CASSPGPNEPQHF
CDR3nt: TGTGCCAGCTCACCAGGACCCAACGAGCCCCAGCATTTT

j_gene: TRBJ2-7
v_gene: TRBV5-1
d_gene: NA
abundance: NA
CDR3aa: CASSWEGASYEQYF
CDR3nt: TGCGCCAGCAGCTGGGAGGGGGCCTCCTACGAGCAGTACTTC

j_gene: TRBJ1-1
v_gene: TRBV27
d_gene: NA
abundance: once
CDR3aa: CASSKEPGIQAFF
CDR3nt: TGTGCCAGCAGTAAAGAACCAGGGATACAAGCTTTCTTT

j_gene: TRBJ2-7
v_gene: TRBV7-2
d_gene: NA
abundance: once
CDR3aa: CASSHQARSYEQYF
CDR3nt: TGTGCCAGCAGTCACCAGGCTCGCTCCTACGAGCAGTACTTC

j_gene: TRBJ1-2
v_gene: TRBV20-1
d_gene: NA
abundance: few
CDR3aa: CSAATGNYGYTF
CDR3nt: TGCAGTGCCGCTACAGGGAATTATGGCTACACCTTC

j_gene: TRBJ2-1
v_gene: TRBV27
d_gene: TRBD2
abundance: NA
CDR3aa: CASSSLPGLAFF
CDR3nt: TGTGCCAGCAGTTCCCTTCCGGGACTAGCGTTCTTC

j_gene: TRBJ2-7
v_gene: TRBV10-3
d_gene: NA
abundance: NA
CDR3aa: CAISELQRDLAYEQYF
CDR3nt: TGTGCCATCAGTGAGTTACAGAGGGACTTGGCTTACGAGCAGTACTTC

j_gene: TRBJ2-5
v_gene: TRBV20-1
d_gene: NA
abundance: NA
CDR3aa: CSARDRVQTETQYF
CDR3nt: TGCAGTGCTAGAGATCGCGTCCAGACAGAGACCCAGTACTTC

j_gene: TRBJ2-6
v_gene: TRBV7-2
d_gene: TRBD1
abundance: NA
CDR3aa: CASSSTGFTLSGANVLTF
CDR3nt: TGTGCCAGCAGCTCGACAGGGTTCACCCTCTCTGGGGCCAACGTCCTGACTTTC

j_gene: TRBJ2-5
v_gene: TRBV11-3
d_gene: TRBD2
abundance: once
CDR3aa: CASSHGTSPVQETQYF
CDR3nt: TGTGCCAGCAGCCACGGGACTAGCCCGGTCCAAGAGACCCAGTACTTC

j_gene: TRBJ2-7
v_gene: TRBV9
d_gene: TRBD2
abundance: NA
CDR3aa: CASSVAPGGSYEQYF
CDR3nt: TGTGCCAGCAGCGTAGCACCGGGGGGATCCTACGAGCAGTACTTC